Presented here are 21 T cell receptor beta chains from one specimen sequenced in a study of metastatic and nonmetastatic thyroid tumors. Using MiXCR, TCRdb re-called clones from the PCR reads. This sample has fewer than 35,000 clones, with over 15% found just once. Not a single patient had been given any form of treatment at any point before undergoing thyroid surgery. The sequenced sample was blood. The receptors derive from a female donor with papillary thyroid cancer or a benign thyroid nodule (not recorded which). Some clones in this sample may be carry-over from other donors' samples.

This clone came up many times. The chain couples TRBV7-9 to TRBJ1-2, with 7 bases identical to TRBD1. CDR1 is SEHNR, CDR2 FQNEAQ, per germline (reference sequence). The CDR3 totals 13 residues. J lost 5 bases, V lost 3 bases, and 3 bases had no gene match. The chain's CDR3 is CASSLEGAYGYTF. In DNA, the CDR3 is TGTGCCAGCAGCTTGGAGGGGGCATATGGCTACACCTTC.

The rearrangement links TRBV18 to TRBJ1-6; D is ambiguous. Germline CDR1 is KGHSH and CDR2 is LQKENI. The CDR3 is 14 residues long. V was cut by 6 bases and J by 7 bases, with 13 bases left in between. The CDR3 spells CASSPQALNSPLHF. DNA of the CDR3: TGTGCCAGCTCGCCCCAAGCCCTGAATTCACCCCTCCACTTT.

There are many counts of this clone. The chain links TRBV30 to TRBJ2-2, with 8 bases aligning to TRBD1. The CDR3 sequence is 15 residues long. Germline V gene lookup returns CDR1 GTSNPN and CDR2 SVGIG (reference sequence). V shed 7 bases, J shed 3 bases, and the junction held 10 bases outside the gene matches. DNA of the CDR3: TGTGCCTTATCTCCCGGGACAGGATACACCGGGGAGCTGTTTTTT. This sequence encodes CALSPGTGYTGELFF.

Here the CDR3 DNA reads TGTCCATTGAGTCTGGACAGGGGGTACGAGCAGTACTTC. Amino acids: CPLSLDRGYEQYF. The gene calls are TRBV30 and TRBJ2-7; 10 positions match TRBD1. Germline V CDR1 and CDR2: GTSNPN, SVGIG (reference sequence). The CDR3 loop spans 13 amino acids. The whole variable domain, remainder taken from reference TRBV30 and TRBJ2-7, is SQTIHQWPATLVQPVGSPLSLECTVEGTSNPNLYWYRQAAGRGLQLLFYSVGIGQISSEVPQNLSASRPQDRQFILSSKKLLLSDSGFYLCPLSLDRGYEQYFGPGTRLTVT.

The V and J genes are TRBV7-6 and TRBJ2-7; D perhaps matches TRBD2 (7 bases). Germline V gene lookup returns CDR1 SGHVS and CDR2 FNYEAQ. With 5 bases removed from V and 3 bases from J, the gap between germline ends came to 20 bases. This CDR3 is 16 amino acids long. The CDR3, as DNA: TGTGCCAGCAGCGATACTCTCCTGGGAGGGGGCTACGAGCAGTACTTC. Protein sequence: CASSDTLLGGGYEQYF.

This clone was recorded many times. The chain recombines TRBV7-9 with TRBJ1-4; D not certain. Germline assignment: CDR1 SEHNR and CDR2 FQNEAQ (reference sequence). CDR3 length: 14 amino acids. V was trimmed by 6 bases and J by 8 bases, leaving 16 bases between them. The CDR3 reads CASRRGSGGEKLFF. CDR3 nucleotide sequence: TGTGCCAGCAGAAGAGGGTCCGGCGGGGAAAAACTGTTTTTT.

V usage is TRBV4-1 and J usage is TRBJ1-2, with a weak D call TRBD1 (6 bases). V dropped 1 base and J dropped 3 bases, with 9 bases sitting between them. Germline V gene data show CDR1 as MGHRA and CDR2 as YSYEKL. The CDR3 sequence is 14 residues long. The CDR3 sequence is CASSQGAGDYGYTF. The CDR3 DNA reads as TGCGCCAGCAGCCAAGGAGCAGGGGACTATGGCTACACCTTC.

By share, this clone counts as medium-sized. This chain connects TRBV6-6 to TRBJ1-6; no definite D call. The germline V gene encodes CDR1 MNHNY and CDR2 SVGAGI (reference sequence). Trimming took 1 base from V and 6 from J, leaving 7 bases between them. This CDR3 is built from 14 residues. CDR3 DNA: TGTGCCAGCAGTTACTTACAGATTAATTCACCCCTCCACTTT. This codes for CASSYLQINSPLHF.

This clone was counted ten times or more. The chain links TRBV5-4 to TRBJ2-5; 7 nucleotides line up with TRBD2. V shed 4 bases, J shed 5 bases, and the junction held 14 bases outside the gene matches. The CDR3 consists of 16 residues. Per germline, CDR1 SGHNT and CDR2 YYREEE (reference sequence). CDR3 sequence reads: CASSPGTGEGPETQYF. The DNA for the CDR3 is TGTGCCAGCAGCCCGGGGACGGGGGAGGGCCCCGAGACCCAGTACTTC.

This clone qualifies as medium-sized (0.01 to 0.1%). The rearrangement links TRBV6-1 to TRBJ2-7, with D perhaps TRBD1 or TRBD2 (5 bases each). Germline V lookup: CDR1 MNHNS, CDR2 SASEGT. V was pared by 1 base and J by 9 bases, with 13 bases between. CDR3 length: 13 residues. CDR3: CASSEGGQGWQYF. The CDR3 DNA is TGTGCCAGCAGTGAAGGAGGGCAGGGATGGCAGTACTTC.

This clone has ten or more counts. This sequence joins TRBV9 and TRBJ2-7; TRBD2 aligns across 10 bases. The CDR3 loop spans 13 amino acids. V was pared by 0 bases and J by 6 bases, with 0 bases of the junction left unmatched. The germline V gene has CDR1 SGDLS and CDR2 YYNGEE. This CDR3 reads CASSVGTSGEQYF. The CDR3 DNA reads as TGTGCCAGCAGCGTAGGGACTAGCGGCGAGCAGTACTTC. The whole variable domain, remainder taken from reference TRBV9 and TRBJ2-7, is DSGVTQTPKHLITATGQRVTLRCSPRSGDLSVYWYQQSLDQGLQFLIQYYNGEERAKGNILERFSAQQFPDLHSELNLSSLELGDSALYFCASSVGTSGEQYFGPGTRLTVT.

This clone is categorized as medium-sized. This chain links TRBV6-1 with TRBJ1-2; the D gene is possibly TRBD1 (6 bases). Trimming pared 5 bases from V and 1 base from J, leaving 17 bases between. The V gene's germline CDR1 is MNHNS and CDR2 SASEGT. The CDR3 contains 16 residues. The CDR3 loop is CASSPSLRGNNYGYTF. The CDR3 coding sequence is TGTGCCAGCAGTCCATCCCTCAGGGGTAATAACTATGGCTACACCTTC.

This clone was seen more than once but under ten times. A read error is possible here, since a much larger clone lies one base away. The chain joins TRBV28 to TRBJ1-1; D ambiguous. Germline CDR1 MDHEN, CDR2 SYDVKM. CDR3 length equals 12 residues. V gave up 6 bases and J gave up 12 bases, with 17 bases separating them. This CDR3 reads CASSSPLGRSFF. CDR3 nucleotides: TGTGCCAGCAGCTCTCCCCTGGGTCGTTCTTTCTTT. Combining the CDR3 with reference TRBV28 and TRBJ1-1 gives the whole variable domain DVKVTQSSRYLVKRTGEKVFLECVQDMDHENMFWYRQDPGLGLRLIYFSYDVKMKEKGDIPEGYSVSREKKERFSLILESASTNQTSMYLCASSSPLGRSFFGQGTRLTVV.

This chain links TRBV28 with TRBJ1-1; possible D gene TRBD1, 5 bases. V dropped 6 bases and J dropped 6 bases, with 20 bases sitting between them. Germline V CDR1 and CDR2: MDHEN, SYDVKM. The CDR3 extends over 15 amino acids. This CDR3 reads CASSPLPQVVAEAFF. Here the CDR3 DNA reads TGTGCCAGCAGCCCTCTTCCACAGGTGGTAGCTGAAGCTTTCTTT.

The chain carries TRBV5-1 and TRBJ2-2; 9 bases fit TRBD1. Unmatched junction bases numbered 2, after V lost 2 bases and J lost 6 bases. Per germline, CDR1 SGHRS and CDR2 YFSETQ. The CDR3 extends over 14 amino acids. As DNA, the CDR3 is TGCGCCAGCAGCTTTGGACAGGGGTCCGGGGAGCTGTTTTTT. Translated, it gives CASSFGQGSGELFF.

This clone was seen many times. The V and J genes are TRBV2 and TRBJ2-3; 7 bases fit TRBD1. V dropped 6 bases and J dropped 4; count of bases not matched to a gene: 7. The CDR3 is 14 residues long. Germline-derived CDR1 and CDR2 are SNHLY and FYNNEI. This CDR3 is CASSRQGRADTQYF. CDR3 coding DNA: TGTGCCAGCAGCCGACAGGGCCGGGCAGATACGCAGTATTTT.

This clone was seen a handful of times. A read error may produce the germline difference seen at one junction end. V gene TRBV30 combines with J gene TRBJ1-6; 8 positions agree with TRBD1. Germline assignment: CDR1 GTSNPN and CDR2 SVGIG (reference sequence). This CDR3 spans 13 amino acids. CDR3 sequence: CAWGTGLRSTLHF. The CDR3 DNA sequence: TGCGCCTGGGGGACAGGTCTTAGGTCAACCCTCCACTTT.

The rearrangement joins TRBV12-3 or TRBV12-4 to TRBJ1-1, with no clear D. V dropped 1 base and J dropped 2 bases, with 17 bases sitting between them. This CDR3 has 17 amino acids. CDR3 sequence reads: CASSLDLGFSVNTEAFF. In DNA form, the CDR3 reads TGTGCCAGCAGTTTAGACCTGGGGTTTTCTGTTAACACTGAAGCTTTCTTT.

This clone came up many times. The rearrangement links TRBV29-1 to TRBJ2-2, with D uncertain. Trimming shortened V by 4 bases and J by 6 bases, and 6 bases separated the two germline ends. Germline CDR1 and CDR2: SQVTM and ANQGSEA. This CDR3 region has 11 residues. The CDR3 bases are TGCAGCGTTGGAGAGCCCGGGGAGCTGTTTTTT. This codes for CSVGEPGELFF.

This chain connects TRBV6-1 to TRBJ1-6, with no clear D. CDR3 length: 14 residues. Trimming stripped 9 bases from V and 6 bases from J, with 15 bases between. Germline CDR1 is MNHNS and CDR2 is SASEGT. The CDR3 DNA reads TGTGCCAGTAGTCGACATGATATTAATTCACCCCTCCACTTT. Its translation is CASSRHDINSPLHF.

At least ten counts were recorded for this clone. CDR3 in amino acids: CASSQEKGAVVRANTEAFF. CDR3 sequence (DNA): TGCGCCAGCAGCCAAGAAAAGGGGGCGGTGGTGAGGGCGAACACTGAAGCTTTCTTT. The V and J genes are TRBV4-1 and TRBJ1-1, with 7 positions matching TRBD1. The CDR3 is 19 amino acids. V trimming: 0 bases; J trimming: 1 base; junction bases outside the gene matches: 14. CDR1 is MGHRA and CDR2 is YSYEKL in the germline V gene.